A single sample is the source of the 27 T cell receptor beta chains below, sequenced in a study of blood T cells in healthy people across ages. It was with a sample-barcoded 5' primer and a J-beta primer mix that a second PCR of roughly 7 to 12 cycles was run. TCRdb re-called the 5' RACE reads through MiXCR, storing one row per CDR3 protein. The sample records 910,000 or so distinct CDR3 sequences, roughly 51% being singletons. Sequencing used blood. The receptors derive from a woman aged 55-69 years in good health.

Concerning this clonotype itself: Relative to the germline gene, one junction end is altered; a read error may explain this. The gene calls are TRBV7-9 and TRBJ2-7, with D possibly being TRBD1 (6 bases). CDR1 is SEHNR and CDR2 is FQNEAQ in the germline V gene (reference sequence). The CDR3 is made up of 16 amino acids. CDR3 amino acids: CASSLVGGEVSFEQYF. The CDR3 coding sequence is TGTGCCAGCAGCTTAGTAGGGGGAGAGGTCTCCTTCGAGCAGTACTTC. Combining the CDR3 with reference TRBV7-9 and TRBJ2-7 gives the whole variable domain DTGVSQNPRHKITKRGQNVTFRCDPISEHNRLYWYRQTLGQGPEFLTYFQNEAQLEKSRLLSDRFSAERPKGSFSTLEIQRTEQGDSAMYLCASSLVGGEVSFEQYFGPGTRLTVT.

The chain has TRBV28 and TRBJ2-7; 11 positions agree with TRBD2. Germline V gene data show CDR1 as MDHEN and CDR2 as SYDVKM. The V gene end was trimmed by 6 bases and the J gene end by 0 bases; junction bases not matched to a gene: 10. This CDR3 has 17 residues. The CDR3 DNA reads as TGTGCCAGCAGGGATAGCGGGAGGGCCCTCGGCTCCTACGAGCAGTACTTC. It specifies CASRDSGRALGSYEQYF.

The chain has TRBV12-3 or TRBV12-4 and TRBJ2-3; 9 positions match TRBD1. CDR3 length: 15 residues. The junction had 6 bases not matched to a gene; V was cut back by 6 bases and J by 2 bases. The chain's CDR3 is CASSSGTGNTDTQYF. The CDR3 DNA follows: TGTGCCAGCAGCTCTGGGACAGGGAACACAGATACGCAGTATTTT.

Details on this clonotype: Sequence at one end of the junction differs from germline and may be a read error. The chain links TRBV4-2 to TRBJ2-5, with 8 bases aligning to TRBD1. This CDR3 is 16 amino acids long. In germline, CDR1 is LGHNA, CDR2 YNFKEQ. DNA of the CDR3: TGTGCCAGCAACCAAGATCTCCAGGGGGCATGTGAGACCCAGTACTTC. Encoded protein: CASNQDLQGACETQYF.

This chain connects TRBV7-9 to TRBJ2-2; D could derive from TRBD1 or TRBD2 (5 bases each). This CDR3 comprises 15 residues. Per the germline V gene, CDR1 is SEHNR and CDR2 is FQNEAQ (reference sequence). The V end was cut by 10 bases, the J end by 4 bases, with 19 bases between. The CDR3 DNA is TGTGCCACCGATGTGGGGGTTTTTCGCACCGGGGAGCTGTTTTTT. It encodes CATDVGVFRTGELFF.

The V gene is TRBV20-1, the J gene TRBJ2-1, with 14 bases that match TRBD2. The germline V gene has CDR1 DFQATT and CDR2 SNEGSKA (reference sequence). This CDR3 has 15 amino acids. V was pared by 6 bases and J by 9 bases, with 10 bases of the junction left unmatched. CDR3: CSAPVGTSGSTEQFF. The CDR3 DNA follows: TGCAGTGCCCCCGTTGGGACTAGCGGGAGTACTGAGCAGTTCTTC.

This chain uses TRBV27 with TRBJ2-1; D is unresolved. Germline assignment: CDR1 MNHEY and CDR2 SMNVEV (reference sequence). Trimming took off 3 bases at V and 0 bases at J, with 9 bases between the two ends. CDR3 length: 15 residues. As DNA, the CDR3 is TGTGCCAGCAGTTTGGTTCAGAGCTCCTACAATGAGCAGTTCTTC. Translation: CASSLVQSSYNEQFF.

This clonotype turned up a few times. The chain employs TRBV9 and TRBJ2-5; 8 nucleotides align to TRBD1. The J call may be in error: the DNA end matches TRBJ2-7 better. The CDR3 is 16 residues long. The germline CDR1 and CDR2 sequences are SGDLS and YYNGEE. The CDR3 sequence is CASSVGGDRGLYEQYF. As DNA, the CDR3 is TGTGCCAGCAGCGTAGGGGGAGACAGGGGCCTGTACGAGCAGTACTTC.

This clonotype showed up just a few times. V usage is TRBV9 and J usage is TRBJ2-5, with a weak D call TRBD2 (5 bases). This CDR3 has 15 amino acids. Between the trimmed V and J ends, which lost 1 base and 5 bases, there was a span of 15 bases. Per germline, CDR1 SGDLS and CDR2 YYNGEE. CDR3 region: CASSVTAVLGETQYF. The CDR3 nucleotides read TGTGCCAGCAGCGTAACAGCGGTACTGGGGGAGACCCAGTACTTC. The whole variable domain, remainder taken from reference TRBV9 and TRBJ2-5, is DSGVTQTPKHLITATGQRVTLRCSPRSGDLSVYWYQQSLDQGLQFLIQYYNGEERAKGNILERFSAQQFPDLHSELNLSSLELGDSALYFCASSVTAVLGETQYFGPGTRLLVL.

Here the CDR3 DNA reads TGTGCCAGCAGCCTCCGGGGGGCAAGGGGTGAAGCTTTCTTT. Translating it yields CASSLRGARGEAFF. The chain uses TRBV14 and TRBJ1-1; D is possibly TRBD1 (6 bases). The CDR3 spans 14 residues. Germline values: CDR1 SGHDN, CDR2 FVKESK. V was cut by 4 bases and J by 7 bases, with 16 bases left in between.

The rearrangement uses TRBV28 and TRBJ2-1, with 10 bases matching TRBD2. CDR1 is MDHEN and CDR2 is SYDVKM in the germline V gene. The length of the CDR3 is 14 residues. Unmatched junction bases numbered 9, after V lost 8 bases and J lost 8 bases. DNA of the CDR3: TGTGCCAGCGTAAAGCGGGAGGGATGGTATGAGCAGTTCTTC. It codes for CASVKREGWYEQFF.

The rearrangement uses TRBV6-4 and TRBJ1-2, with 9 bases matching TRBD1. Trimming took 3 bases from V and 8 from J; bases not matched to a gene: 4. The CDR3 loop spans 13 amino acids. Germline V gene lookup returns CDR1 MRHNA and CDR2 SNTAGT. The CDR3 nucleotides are TGTGCCAGCAGTGAAGGGACAGGGAGAGGCTACACCTTC. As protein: CASSEGTGRGYTF.

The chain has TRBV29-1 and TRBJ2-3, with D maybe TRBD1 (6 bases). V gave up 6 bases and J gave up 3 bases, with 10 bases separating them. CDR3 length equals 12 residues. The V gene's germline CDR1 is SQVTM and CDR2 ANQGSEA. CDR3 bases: TGCAGCGTACAAACAGGGACAGATACGCAGTATTTT. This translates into CSVQTGTDTQYF.

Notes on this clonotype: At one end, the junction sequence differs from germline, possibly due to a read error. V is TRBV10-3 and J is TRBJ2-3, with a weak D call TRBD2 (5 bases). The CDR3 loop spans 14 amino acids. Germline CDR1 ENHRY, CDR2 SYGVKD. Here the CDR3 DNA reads TGCGACCCCGGGCCGGGAAAATTCACAGATACGCAGTATTTT. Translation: CDPGPGKFTDTQYF.

This CDR3 is CASSFGLGEAFF. For the CDR3, the DNA is TGTGCCAGCAGTTTTGGTCTAGGAGAAGCTTTCTTT. The gene calls are TRBV12-3 or TRBV12-4 and TRBJ1-1; D not certain. The CDR3 spans 12 residues. V shed 3 bases and J shed 8 bases, with 10 bases lying between them.

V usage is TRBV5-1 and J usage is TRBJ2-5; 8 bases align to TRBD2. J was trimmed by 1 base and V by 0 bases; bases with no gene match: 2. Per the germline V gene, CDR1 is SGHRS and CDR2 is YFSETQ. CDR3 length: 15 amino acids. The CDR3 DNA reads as TGCGCCAGCAGCTTGGGACTAGCGATCCAAGAGACCCAGTACTTC. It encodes CASSLGLAIQETQYF.

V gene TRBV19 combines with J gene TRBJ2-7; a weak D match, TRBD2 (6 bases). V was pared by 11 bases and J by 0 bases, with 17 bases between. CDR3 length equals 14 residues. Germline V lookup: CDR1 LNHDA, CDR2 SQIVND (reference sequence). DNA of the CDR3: TGTGCCGCTAGCCGGGACTCCAGCTCCTACGAGCAGTACTTC. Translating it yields CAASRDSSSYEQYF.

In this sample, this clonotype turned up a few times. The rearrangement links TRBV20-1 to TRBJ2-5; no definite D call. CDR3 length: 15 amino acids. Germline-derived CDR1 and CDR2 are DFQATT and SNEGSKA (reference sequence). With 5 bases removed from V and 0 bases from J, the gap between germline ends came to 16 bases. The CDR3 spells CSAPDRTRNQETQYF. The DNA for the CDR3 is TGCAGTGCTCCAGACCGTACCCGGAACCAAGAGACCCAGTACTTC.

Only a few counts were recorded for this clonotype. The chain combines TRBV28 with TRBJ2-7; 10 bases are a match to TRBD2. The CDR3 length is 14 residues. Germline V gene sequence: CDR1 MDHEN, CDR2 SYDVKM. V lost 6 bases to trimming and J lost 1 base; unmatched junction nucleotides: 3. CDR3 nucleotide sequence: TGTGCCAGCAGATGGACTAGCGGATCCTACGAGCAGTACTTC. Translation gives CASRWTSGSYEQYF.

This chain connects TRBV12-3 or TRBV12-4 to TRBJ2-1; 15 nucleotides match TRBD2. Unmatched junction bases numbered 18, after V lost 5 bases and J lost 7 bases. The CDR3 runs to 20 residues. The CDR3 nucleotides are TGTGCCAGCAGTCCCTATCAGGGGGGACTAGCGGGAGGCCTTAGAAATGAGCAGTTCTTC. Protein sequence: CASSPYQGGLAGGLRNEQFF.

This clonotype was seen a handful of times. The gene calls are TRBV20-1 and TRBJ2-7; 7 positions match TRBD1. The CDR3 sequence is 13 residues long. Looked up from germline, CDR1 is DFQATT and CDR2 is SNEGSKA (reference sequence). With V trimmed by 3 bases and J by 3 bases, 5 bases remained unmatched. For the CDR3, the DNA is TGCAGTGCTAGTTACGACAGGGACTACGAGCAGTACTTC. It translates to CSASYDRDYEQYF.

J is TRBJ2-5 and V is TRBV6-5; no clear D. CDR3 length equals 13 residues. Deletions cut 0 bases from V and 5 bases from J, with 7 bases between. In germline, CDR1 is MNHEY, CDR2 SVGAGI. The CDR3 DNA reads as TGTGCCAGCAGTTACTCGGGTTGGGAGACCCAGTACTTC. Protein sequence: CASSYSGWETQYF.

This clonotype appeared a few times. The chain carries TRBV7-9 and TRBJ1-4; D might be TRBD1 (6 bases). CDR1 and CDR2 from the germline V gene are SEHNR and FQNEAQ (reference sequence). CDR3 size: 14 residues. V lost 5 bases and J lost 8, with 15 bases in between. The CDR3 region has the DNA TGTGCCAGCAGCGACGGACAGAGGCCCGAAAAACTGTTTTTT. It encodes CASSDGQRPEKLFF.

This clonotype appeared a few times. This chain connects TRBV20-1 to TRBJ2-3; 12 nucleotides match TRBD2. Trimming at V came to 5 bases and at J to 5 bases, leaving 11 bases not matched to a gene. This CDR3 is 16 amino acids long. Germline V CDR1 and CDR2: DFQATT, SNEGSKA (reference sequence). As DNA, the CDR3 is TGCAGTGCTTCCCCTTCGACTAGCGGGAGAAGAGATACGCAGTATTTT. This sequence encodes CSASPSTSGRRDTQYF.

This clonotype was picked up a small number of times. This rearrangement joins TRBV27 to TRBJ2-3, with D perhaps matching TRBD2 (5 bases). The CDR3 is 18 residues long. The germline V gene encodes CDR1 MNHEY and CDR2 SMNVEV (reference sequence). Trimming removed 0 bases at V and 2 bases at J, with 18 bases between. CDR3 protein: CASSLSVTGLHTTDTQYF. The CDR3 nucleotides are TGTGCCAGCAGTTTATCCGTGACCGGACTCCACACCACAGATACGCAGTATTTT.

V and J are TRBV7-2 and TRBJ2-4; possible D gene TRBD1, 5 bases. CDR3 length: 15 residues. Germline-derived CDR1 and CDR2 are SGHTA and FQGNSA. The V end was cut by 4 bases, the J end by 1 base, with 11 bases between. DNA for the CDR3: TGTGCCAGCAGCTGTAGCAGGGCGGCCAAAAACATTCAGTACTTC. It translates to CASSCSRAAKNIQYF.

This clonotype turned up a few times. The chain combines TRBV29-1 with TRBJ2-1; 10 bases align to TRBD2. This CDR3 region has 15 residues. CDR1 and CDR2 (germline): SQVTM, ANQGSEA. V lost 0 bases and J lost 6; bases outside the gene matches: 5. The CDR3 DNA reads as TGCAGCGTTGAAGATCGAGCGGGAGGGCTCAATGAGCAGTTCTTC. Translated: CSVEDRAGGLNEQFF.